A single sample gave rise to the 10 T cell receptor beta chains below, sequenced in a study of blood T cell repertoires in COVID-19. TCRdb's table, derived via immunoSEQ multiplex PCR, lists solely in-frame clones and lacks some. The profile covers over 200,000 clones, with more than 70% appearing a single time and less than 3.5% taken by the ten largest. Sequencing was done on a sample of peripheral blood. Receptors originate from a woman aged 55-75 years with acute or convalescent COVID-19.

This rearrangement joins TRBV27 to TRBJ2-3; TRBD2 matches at 7 bases. Germline V gene lookup returns CDR1 MNHEY and CDR2 SMNVEV (reference sequence). Trimming cost V 5 bases and J 3 bases; bases outside gene matches: 5. This CDR3 spans 14 amino acids. CDR3 loop: CASSNERGTDTQYF. In DNA form, the CDR3 reads TGTGCCAGCAGTAACGAGCGGGGAACAGATACGCAGTATTTT.

This chain joins TRBV19 and TRBJ2-1; 9 nucleotides align to TRBD2. CDR1 LNHDA and CDR2 SQIVND come from the germline V gene (reference sequence). The ends lost 9 bases at V and 10 bases at J; junction bases unmatched: 19. The CDR3 covers 16 residues. In DNA, the CDR3 is TGTGCCAGCGCATCCCTGTTGTCGCGGGAGGGCCGGGAGCAGTTCTTC. Amino acids: CASASLLSREGREQFF.

This clone was seen a handful of times. This rearrangement joins TRBV7-2 to TRBJ2-5; 7 positions agree with TRBD1. The CDR3 is 14 residues long. V gave up 5 bases and J gave up 2 bases; unmatched junction bases: 5. Looked up from germline, CDR1 is SGHTA and CDR2 is FQGNSA. The CDR3 protein is CASSPGTVQETQYF. CDR3 nucleotide sequence: TGTGCCAGCAGCCCCGGGACAGTACAAGAGACCCAGTACTTC.

The chain has TRBV5-1 and TRBJ2-5; D possibly corresponds to TRBD1 (5 bases). V lost 2 bases to trimming and J lost 2 bases, with 13 bases between them. This CDR3 has 15 amino acids. Germline loops: CDR1 SGHRS, CDR2 YFSETQ. The CDR3 sequence is CASSFSGIYQETQYF. The CDR3 nucleotides are TGCGCCAGCAGCTTTTCAGGGATCTATCAAGAGACCCAGTACTTC.

The V call is TRBV5-1, the J call TRBJ2-5; maybe TRBD1 (6 bases). V lost 0 bases and J 3 bases, leaving 12 bases between the germline ends. CDR1 and CDR2 (germline): SGHRS, YFSETQ. This CDR3 is built from 15 residues. CDR3 DNA: TGCGCCAGCAGCTTGGCGGGACAAGTAAAAGAGACCCAGTACTTC. It specifies CASSLAGQVKETQYF.

This clone occurred once. V gene TRBV6-6 combines with J gene TRBJ2-3, with 9 nucleotides matching TRBD2. There are 16 residues in the CDR3. J lost 5 bases, V lost 5 bases, and 11 bases had no gene match. Looked up from germline, CDR1 is MNHNY and CDR2 is SVGAGI (reference sequence). DNA of the CDR3: TGTGCCAGCAGTCCAGGAGCGGGGGGCGGGGGAGATACGCAGTATTTT. It encodes CASSPGAGGGGDTQYF.

V usage is TRBV19 and J usage is TRBJ2-1; TRBD2 agrees at 11 bases. The CDR3 is 15 residues long. Trimming took 5 bases from V and 4 from J; bases not matched to a gene: 4. Germline-derived CDR1 and CDR2 are LNHDA and SQIVND (reference sequence). CDR3 nucleotides: TGTGCCAGTAGTGCCGGGACTAGCGGATACAATGAGCAGTTCTTC. Translation gives CASSAGTSGYNEQFF. Together with reference TRBV19 and TRBJ2-1, the CDR3 gives the full variable domain: DGGITQSPKYLFRKEGQNVTLSCEQNLNHDAMYWYRQDPGQGLRLIYYSQIVNDFQKGDIAEGYSVSREKKESFPLTVTSAQKNPTAFYLCASSAGTSGYNEQFFGPGTRLTVL.

The rearrangement joins TRBV7-2 to TRBJ2-2, with TRBD2 matching 11 bases. V trimming: 5 bases; J trimming: 5 bases; junction bases outside the gene matches: 10. Germline assignment: CDR1 SGHTA and CDR2 FQGNSA. The CDR3 has 17 amino acids. The CDR3 is CASSARSGGARTGELFF. The CDR3 nucleotides are TGTGCCAGCAGCGCCCGTAGCGGGGGGGCTCGTACCGGGGAGCTGTTTTTT.

The chain recombines TRBV5-4 with TRBJ1-2; no definite D call. This CDR3 comprises 14 residues. V lost 2 bases and J 8 bases, leaving 16 bases between the germline ends. CDR1 is SGHNT, CDR2 YYREEE, per germline (reference sequence). In DNA form, the CDR3 reads TGTGCCAGCAGCTTTGGAGTAGGTACGGAGGGCTACACCTTC. Protein: CASSFGVGTEGYTF.

This chain connects TRBV30 to TRBJ1-2; weak D call: TRBD1 (6 bases). V was clipped by 0 bases and J by 4 bases, with 15 bases between them. Germline CDR1 and CDR2: GTSNPN and SVGIG (reference sequence). This CDR3 is built from 15 residues. CDR3 amino acids: CAWSVQGIDAYGYTF. CDR3 coding DNA: TGTGCCTGGAGTGTACAGGGAATAGACGCCTATGGCTACACCTTC.